This T cell receptor beta chain was sequenced for a study of T cells in Graves' hyperthyroidism and ophthalmopathy. General study results and limits: Within blood appeared most thyroid clonotypes that had expanded above 0.001.

Concerning this clonotype itself: Its antigen is unidentified. This may be a read error, as it is one base from a much larger clone.

RNA transcripts provided the source from which TCR beta CDR3 regions were amplified. A first-round RT-PCR of the TCR CDR3 used the HTBI primer set. TCRdb used MiXCR to reprocess the multiplex PCR reads, holding one entry per CDR3 protein. The sample yields hundreds of thousands of distinct CDR3 sequences, roughly 15% seen once. This CDR3 has 12 residues. Germline CDR1 DFQATT, CDR2 SNEGSKA (reference sequence). This TCR was sampled from a woman in her forties or fifties with Graves' ophthalmopathy. Sequencing input: blood. V usage is TRBV20-1 and J usage is TRBJ2-7, with D tentatively TRBD1 or TRBD2 (5 bases each). The CDR3 loop is CSTRKGAYEQYF. CDR3 nucleotide sequence: TGCAGTACTAGAAAAGGGGCCTACGAGCAGTACTTC.